Sequencing of this T cell receptor beta chain was carried out in a study of post-analysis software for immune sequencing data. Overall study context: Included among the disease courses, which were recorded for the cohort, were relapsing-remitting, secondary progressive and progressive-relapsing multiple sclerosis.

This clonotype came up a few times. As yet, its antigen is unknown. Unique molecular identifiers tagged the TCR beta cDNA libraries. A single record per CDR3 protein comes from TCRdb applying MiXCR to the PCR reads. There are hundreds of thousands of distinct CDR3 sequences in the sample; 55% to 70% occur only once, and 10% to 12% lies in the top ten. Study conclusions and caveats: TRBV segments more frequent in patients than in controls numbered roughly 5 and included TRBV5-6, TRBV5-1 and TRBV20-1. Those with multiple sclerosis, the patient group, showed significantly lower normalized Chao1 diversity than controls.

The V end lost 1 base, the J end lost 8 bases, and 14 bases lay between the germline ends. The length of the CDR3 is 13 residues. CDR1 is SQVTM and CDR2 is ANQGSEA in the germline V gene. This chain uses TRBV29-1 with TRBJ1-1; weak D call: TRBD1 (5 bases). Sequenced sample: blood. The receptor comes from a girl aged 2 to 10 with multiple sclerosis. This chain's CDR3 is CSVEVPGLPEAFF. For the CDR3, the DNA is TGCAGCGTTGAAGTTCCGGGACTCCCAGAAGCTTTCTTT.